This TCR beta chain was captured in a study of molecular identifiers for immune sequencing clone quantification. Sorting defined naive CD8 T cells as CD8+CD4-CCR7+CD45RA+. This clonotype has ten or more counts. The target antigen is unknown. The CDR3 sequence is 14 residues long. V lost 7 bases and J 5 bases, leaving 18 bases between the germline ends. Germline lookup yields CDR1 SGHRS and CDR2 YFSETQ. Previously described methods with listed TCR primers produced the bulk TCR libraries. MiXCR, applied by TCRdb to the PCR reads, yields one record per CDR3 protein. The sample holds hundreds of thousands of distinct CDR3 sequences, about 25% seen once. Whole-study results and caveats: Underestimated sizes of highly expanded clones could result from identical TCR molecules that share a barcode.

The sequencing sample was made of naive CD8+ T cells from blood, with Jurkat cell RNA spiked in. As to subset: FACS-sorted CD8+CD4-CCR7+CD45RA+ naive T cells. This sequence joins TRBV5-1 and TRBJ1-1; a possible D gene is TRBD1 (5 bases). This TCR came from a human donor in good health. Some libraries in this study had Jurkat cell RNA spiked in. In nucleotides, the CDR3 is TGCGCCAGCTCCCTCTCAGGGATAGGTACTGAAGCTTTCTTT. It codes for CASSLSGIGTEAFF.